This is a list of T cell receptor beta chains from one sample in a study of T cell responses to AZD1222 COVID-19 vaccine. The method was immunoSEQ multiplex PCR; TCRdb's version includes in-frame clones alone and lacks a portion of them. This table holds around 78,000 clones, roughly 87% found once. Sequencing was performed on peripheral blood, taken on day 0 of MenACWY control vaccination. These receptors were taken from an adult in good health. The CDR3 runs from the conserved cysteine through the conserved F or W. The D gene is left open where the match is weak. Clone size is stated in some rows and not others, as once, few, many or a class when expanded.

J gene: TRBJ1-6
clone size: .
D gene: .
V gene: TRBV4-2
CDR3 protein: CASSQDTGVDSPLHF
CDR3 DNA: TGTGCCAGCAGCCAAGATACCGGGGTAGATTCACCCCTCCACTTT

J gene: TRBJ1-6
clone size: .
D gene: TRBD1
V gene: TRBV9
CDR3 protein: CASSVARGGYNSPLHF
CDR3 DNA: TGTGCCAGCAGCGTAGCCAGGGGGGGGTATAATTCACCCCTCCACTTT

J gene: TRBJ1-5
clone size: .
D gene: .
V gene: TRBV28
CDR3 protein: CASSLLSNQPQHF
CDR3 DNA: TGTGCCAGCAGTTTACTTAGCAATCAGCCCCAGCATTTT

J gene: TRBJ2-1
clone size: .
D gene: TRBD1
V gene: TRBV30
CDR3 protein: CAWNGGQGGYNEQFF
CDR3 DNA: TGTGCCTGGAATGGAGGACAGGGGGGTTACAATGAGCAGTTCTTC

J gene: TRBJ2-1
clone size: .
D gene: .
V gene: TRBV4-3
CDR3 protein: CASSLETSSYNEQFF
CDR3 DNA: TGCGCCAGCAGCCTAGAGACTAGCTCCTACAATGAGCAGTTCTTC

J gene: TRBJ1-2
clone size: .
D gene: .
V gene: TRBV2
CDR3 protein: CASRPQGVNYGYTF
CDR3 DNA: TGTGCCAGCAGACCCCAGGGTGTGAACTATGGCTACACCTTC

J gene: TRBJ1-6
clone size: .
D gene: TRBD1
V gene: TRBV7-6
CDR3 protein: CASSAKTGFGSPLHF
CDR3 DNA: TGTGCCAGCAGCGCAAAGACAGGGTTCGGCTCACCCCTCCACTTT

J gene: TRBJ1-6
clone size: .
D gene: TRBD1
V gene: TRBV7-8
CDR3 protein: CASSLIRGPSSYNSPLHF
CDR3 DNA: TGTGCCAGCAGCTTAATCAGGGGGCCGAGCTCCTATAATTCACCCCTCCACTTT

J gene: TRBJ2-7
clone size: .
D gene: TRBD2
V gene: TRBV10-2
CDR3 protein: CASGGLAGGSSYEQYF
CDR3 DNA: TGCGCCAGCGGGGGACTAGCGGGGGGAAGCTCCTACGAGCAGTACTTC

J gene: TRBJ1-2
clone size: .
D gene: .
V gene: TRBV14
CDR3 protein: CASSPSTGSYYGYTF
CDR3 DNA: TGTGCCAGCAGCCCCTCGACAGGATCTTACTATGGCTACACCTTC

J gene: TRBJ1-3
clone size: few
D gene: .
V gene: TRBV20-1
CDR3 protein: CSASAAPGVNTIYF
CDR3 DNA: TGCAGTGCTAGTGCGGCCCCTGGCGTTAACACCATATATTTT